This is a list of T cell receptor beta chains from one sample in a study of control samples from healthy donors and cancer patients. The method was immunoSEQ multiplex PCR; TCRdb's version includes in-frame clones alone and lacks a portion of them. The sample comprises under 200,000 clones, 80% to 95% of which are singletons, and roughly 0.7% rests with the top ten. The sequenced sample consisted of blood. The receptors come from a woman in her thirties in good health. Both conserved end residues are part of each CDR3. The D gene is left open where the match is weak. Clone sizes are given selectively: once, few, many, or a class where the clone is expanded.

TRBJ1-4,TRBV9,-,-,TGTGCCAGCAGCGCCAGCGGGGCGCCGGGAGAAAAACTGTTTTTT,CASSASGAPGEKLFF
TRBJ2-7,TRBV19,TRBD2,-,TGTGCCACCAGTTCCGGACTAGCGGGCTCCTACGAGCAGTACTTC,CATSSGLAGSYEQYF
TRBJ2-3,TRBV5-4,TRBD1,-,TGTGCCAGCAGCCCACGTACCGGGACAGGGTTTGATGCAGATACGCAGTATTTT,CASSPRTGTGFDADTQYF
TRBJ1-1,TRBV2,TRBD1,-,TGTGCCAGCAGGCCGAGACAGGGATTTAACACTGAAGCTTTCTTT,CASRPRQGFNTEAFF
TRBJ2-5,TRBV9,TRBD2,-,TGTGCCAGCAGCGTAGCATCTCGACTAGCGGCGCAAGAGACCCAGTACTTC,CASSVASRLAAQETQYF
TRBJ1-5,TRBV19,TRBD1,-,TGTGCCAGTAGTCCGACAGGGACTCGTCAGCCCCAGCATTTT,CASSPTGTRQPQHF
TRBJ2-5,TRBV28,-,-,TGTGCCAGCAGTTTAGAGGGGCAAGAGACCCAGTACTTC,CASSLEGQETQYF
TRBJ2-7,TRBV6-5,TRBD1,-,TGTGCCAGCAGTCCCGGGACAGGGGGGATATACGAGCAGTACTTC,CASSPGTGGIYEQYF
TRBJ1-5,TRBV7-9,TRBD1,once,TGTGTCAGCAGCTTAGGACAGGGGTCCAATCAGCCCCAGCATTTT,CVSSLGQGSNQPQHF
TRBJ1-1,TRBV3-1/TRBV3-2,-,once,TGTGCCAGCAGCCAAGACAGATTGAACACTGAAGCTTTCTTT,CASSQDRLNTEAFF
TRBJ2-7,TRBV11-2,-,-,TGTGCCAGCAGCTTAGATATAGGAACCAGTACCTACGAGCAGTACTTC,CASSLDIGTSTYEQYF
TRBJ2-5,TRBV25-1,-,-,TGTGCCAGCAGTTTAGAGACCCAGTACTTC,CASSLETQYF
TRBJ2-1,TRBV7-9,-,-,TGTGCCAGCAGCCCTCCAGCAAATGAGCAGTTCTTC,CASSPPANEQFF
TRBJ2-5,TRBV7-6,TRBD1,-,TGTGCCAGCAGCCGTATCCCGACAGGGATAGAGACCCAGTACTTC,CASSRIPTGIETQYF
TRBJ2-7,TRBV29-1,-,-,TGCAGCGTTTCCGGGACATTAGACTCCTACGAGCAGTACTTC,CSVSGTLDSYEQYF
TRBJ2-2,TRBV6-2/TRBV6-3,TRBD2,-,TGTGCCAGCAGTTACTACGGACTAGCGGGTTTCACCGGGGAGCTGTTTTTT,CASSYYGLAGFTGELFF
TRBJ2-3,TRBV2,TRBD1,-,TGTGCCAGCAGTGGTGGGGACAGGGGGGCAGATACGCAGTATTTT,CASSGGDRGADTQYF
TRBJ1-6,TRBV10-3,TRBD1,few,TGTGCCATCAGAGACAGGGAGCTCAATTCACCCCTCCACTTT,CAIRDRELNSPLHF
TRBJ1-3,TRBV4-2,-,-,TGTGCCAGCAGCAAAGACCCGGCGTCCGTTGGCTCTGGAAACACCATATATTTT,CASSKDPASVGSGNTIYF
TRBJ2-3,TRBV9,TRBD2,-,TGTGCCAGCAGTCCGGGACTAGGGGTCCAAGATACGCAGTATTTT,CASSPGLGVQDTQYF
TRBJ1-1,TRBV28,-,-,TGTGCCAGCAGTTTAACGAGCGTTTTGAACACTGAAGCTTTCTTT,CASSLTSVLNTEAFF
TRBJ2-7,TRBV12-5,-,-,TGTGCTAGTGGTTTAGGCGGATCCTCCTACGAGCAGTACTTC,CASGLGGSSYEQYF
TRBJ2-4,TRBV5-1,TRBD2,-,TGCGCCAGCAGCCCAGCGGGAGTCGGCATTCAGTACTTC,CASSPAGVGIQYF
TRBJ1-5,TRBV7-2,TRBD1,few,TGTGCCAGCAGCGCACGGCAGGGGGCGAATCAGCCCCAGCATTTT,CASSARQGANQPQHF
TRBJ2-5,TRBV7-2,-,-,TGTGCCAGCAGCTTAGATGGGGTTTGGGAGACCCAGTACTTC,CASSLDGVWETQYF
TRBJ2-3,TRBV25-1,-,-,TGTGCCAGCAGTGATTGGACAGATACGCAGTATTTT,CASSDWTDTQYF
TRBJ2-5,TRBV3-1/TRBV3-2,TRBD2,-,TGTGCCAGCAGCCCTCCTAGCGGGAGGGCCGAAGAGACCCAGTACTTC,CASSPPSGRAEETQYF
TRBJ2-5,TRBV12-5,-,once,TGTGCTAGTGGTTCCGGACACCAAGAGACCCAGTACTTC,CASGSGHQETQYF